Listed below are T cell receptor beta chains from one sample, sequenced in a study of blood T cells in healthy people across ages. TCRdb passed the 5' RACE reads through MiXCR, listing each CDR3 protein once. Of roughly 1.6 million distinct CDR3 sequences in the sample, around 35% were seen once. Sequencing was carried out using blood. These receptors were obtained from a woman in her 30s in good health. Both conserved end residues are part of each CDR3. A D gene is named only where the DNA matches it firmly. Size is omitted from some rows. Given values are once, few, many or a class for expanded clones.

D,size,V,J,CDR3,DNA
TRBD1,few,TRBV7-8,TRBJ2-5,CASSRGALLTGVVETQYF,TGTGCCAGCAGCCGTGGGGCCCTGTTAACAGGGGTCGTGGAGACCCAGTACTTC
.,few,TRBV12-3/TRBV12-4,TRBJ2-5,CASSPGTTTQETQYF,TGTGCCAGCAGTCCCGGAACGACGACCCAAGAGACCCAGTACTTC
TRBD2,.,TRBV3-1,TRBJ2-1,CASTLNRGVNGNEQFF,TGTGCCAGCACCTTAAACCGGGGGGTCAACGGCAATGAGCAGTTCTTC
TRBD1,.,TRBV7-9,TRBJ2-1,CASTLGQGAYNEQFF,TGTGCCAGCACCCTGGGACAGGGGGCCTACAATGAGCAGTTCTTC
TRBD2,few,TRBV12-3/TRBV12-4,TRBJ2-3,CASRPLAGGWGTQYF,TGTGCCAGCAGGCCACTAGCGGGGGGATGGGGTACGCAGTATTTT
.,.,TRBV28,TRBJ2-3,CASSSNRVTDTQYF,TGTGCCAGCAGTTCCAACAGGGTGACAGATACGCAGTATTTT
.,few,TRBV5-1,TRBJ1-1,CASRPSLINTEAFF,TGCGCCAGCAGACCAAGCTTAATCAACACTGAAGCTTTCTTT
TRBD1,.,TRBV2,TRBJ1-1,CASNLDRGPTEAFF,TGTGCCAGCAACCTGGACAGGGGGCCCACTGAAGCTTTCTTT
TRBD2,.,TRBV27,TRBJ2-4,CASSFTSGREQYF,TGTGCCAGCAGTTTCACTAGCGGGAGGGAGCAGTACTTC
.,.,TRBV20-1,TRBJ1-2,CSADSPQRSGTFGYTF,TGCAGTGCGGACAGCCCCCAGCGATCTGGGACATTCGGCTACACCTTC
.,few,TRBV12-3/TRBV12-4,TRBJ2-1,CASSYLPYNEQFF,TGTGCCAGCAGTTACCTGCCCTACAATGAGCAGTTCTTC
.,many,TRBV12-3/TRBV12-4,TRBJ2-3,CASSAGSLVSTDTQYF,TGTGCCAGCAGCGCCGGGTCCCTCGTTAGCACAGATACGCAGTATTTT
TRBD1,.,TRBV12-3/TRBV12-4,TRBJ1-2,CASRGQGDYSNYGYTF,TGTGCCAGCAGAGGACAGGGGGACTATTCTAACTATGGCTACACCTTC
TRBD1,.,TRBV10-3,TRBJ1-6,CAISLGQNFSPLHF,TGTGCCATCAGTCTGGGACAGAATTTTTCACCCCTCCACTTT
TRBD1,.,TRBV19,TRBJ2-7,CASSHPDRKYEQYF,TGTGCCAGTAGTCACCCGGACAGGAAGTACGAGCAGTACTTC
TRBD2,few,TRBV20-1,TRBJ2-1,CSASAAGGWDEQFF,TGCAGTGCTAGCGCAGCGGGAGGGTGGGATGAGCAGTTCTTC
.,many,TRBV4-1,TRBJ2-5,CASSQAELGVLVSVTQYF,TGCGCCAGCAGCCAAGCGGAGTTGGGGGTACTAGTCTCCGTGACCCAGTACTTC
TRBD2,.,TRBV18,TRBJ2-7,CASSPREGEAYEQYF,TGTGCCAGCTCACCTCGGGAGGGGGAGGCCTACGAGCAGTACTTC
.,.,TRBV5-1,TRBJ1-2,CASGEGEGVYGYTF,TGCGCCAGCGGAGAGGGGGAGGGAGTCTATGGCTACACCTTC
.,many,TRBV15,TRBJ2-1,CATSREGYSYNEQFF,TGTGCCACCAGCAGAGAGGGTTACTCCTACAATGAGCAGTTCTTC
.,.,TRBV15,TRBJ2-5,CATSREGRSQETQYF,TGTGCCACCAGCAGAGAAGGGCGGAGCCAAGAGACCCAGTACTTC
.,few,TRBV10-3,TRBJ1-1,CAISDMVSNTEAFF,TGTGCCATCAGTGATATGGTTTCGAACACTGAAGCTTTCTTT
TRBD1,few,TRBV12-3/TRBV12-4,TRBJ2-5,CASSPRDRSETQYF,TGTGCCAGCAGTCCAAGGGACAGATCAGAGACCCAGTACTTC
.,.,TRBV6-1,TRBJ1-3,CASSEWISGNTIYF,TGTGCCAGCAGTGAGTGGATCTCTGGAAACACCATATATTTT
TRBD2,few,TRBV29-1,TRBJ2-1,CSVEGWLAGYNEQFF,TGCAGCGTTGAAGGTTGGCTAGCGGGTTACAATGAGCAGTTCTTC
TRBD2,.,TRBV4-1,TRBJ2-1,CTSSRSTSGTYNEQFF,TGCACCAGCAGCCGAAGTACTAGCGGAACTTACAATGAGCAGTTCTTC
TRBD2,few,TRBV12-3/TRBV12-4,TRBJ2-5,CASSMTSGRFQETQYF,TGTGCCAGCAGCATGACTAGCGGGAGGTTCCAAGAGACCCAGTACTTC
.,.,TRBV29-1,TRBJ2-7,CSVEGPGDYEQYF,TGCAGCGTTGAAGGGCCTGGGGACTACGAGCAGTACTTC
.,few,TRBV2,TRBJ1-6,CASSEFLGANSPLHF,TGTGCCAGCAGTGAATTTCTGGGGGCCAATTCACCCCTCCACTTT
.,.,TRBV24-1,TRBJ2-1,CATSVGGATYNEQFF,TGTGCCACCAGTGTCGGAGGGGCGACCTACAATGAGCAGTTCTTC
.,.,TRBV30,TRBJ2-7,CAWGGLYEQYF,TGTGCCTGGGGGGGACTTTACGAGCAGTACTTC
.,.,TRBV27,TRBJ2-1,CASSPVAEGGGNEQFF,TGTGCCAGCAGTCCCGTAGCGGAGGGGGGGGGCAATGAGCAGTTCTTC
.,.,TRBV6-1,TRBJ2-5,CASSEGRGPQETQYF,TGTGCCAGCAGTGAAGGCAGGGGACCACAAGAGACCCAGTACTTC
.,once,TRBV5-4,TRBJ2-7,CASSLWGKSYEQYF,TGTGCCAGCAGCTTATGGGGCAAATCCTACGAGCAGTACTTC
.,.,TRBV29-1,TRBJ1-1,CSVGPGLGTEAFF,TGCAGCGTTGGTCCGGGGCTGGGCACTGAAGCTTTCTTT
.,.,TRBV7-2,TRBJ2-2,CASSLGKRESLTGELFF,TGTGCCAGCAGCTTGGGGAAACGGGAGAGTTTAACCGGGGAGCTGTTTTTT
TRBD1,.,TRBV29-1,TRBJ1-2,CSVERQGAPGYTF,TGCAGCGTTGAACGACAGGGGGCGCCGGGCTACACCTTC
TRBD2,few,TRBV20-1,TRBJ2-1,CSAQIRLAGEQFF,TGCAGTGCTCAAATTCGACTAGCGGGGGAGCAGTTCTTC
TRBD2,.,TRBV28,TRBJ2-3,CASREAGVRDTQYF,TGTGCCAGCAGAGAAGCGGGAGTAAGAGATACGCAGTATTTT
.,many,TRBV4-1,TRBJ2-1,CASSQGRQAGRYNEQFF,TGCGCCAGCAGCCAAGGACGGCAGGCCGGACGTTACAATGAGCAGTTCTTC
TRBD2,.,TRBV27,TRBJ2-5,CASSPRTSGSGTQYF,TGTGCCAGCAGTCCTCGGACTAGCGGGAGTGGGACCCAGTACTTC
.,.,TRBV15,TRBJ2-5,CATSRVWEWEETQYF,TGTGCCACCAGCAGAGTGTGGGAGTGGGAGGAGACCCAGTACTTC
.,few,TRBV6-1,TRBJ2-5,CASSEGLQGETQYF,TGTGCCAGCAGTGAAGGACTCCAGGGGGAGACCCAGTACTTC
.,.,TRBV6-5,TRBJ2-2,CASSYTGNTGELFF,TGTGCCAGCAGTTACACAGGGAACACCGGGGAGCTGTTTTTT
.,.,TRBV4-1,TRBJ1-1,CASSQGPLGVNTEAFF,TGCGCCAGCAGCCAGGGACCACTGGGGGTGAACACTGAAGCTTTCTTT
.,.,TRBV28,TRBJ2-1,CASSPSRRNYNEQFF,TGTGCCAGCAGCCCTAGCAGGAGGAATTACAATGAGCAGTTCTTC
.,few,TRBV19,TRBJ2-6,CASSITVWANVLTF,TGTGCCAGTAGTATCACAGTTTGGGCCAACGTCCTGACTTTC
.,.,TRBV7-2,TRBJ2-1,CASSLVGAEYNEQFF,TGTGCCAGCAGCTTAGTGGGCGCAGAATACAATGAGCAGTTCTTC
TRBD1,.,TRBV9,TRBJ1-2,CASSAGQAVYGYTF,TGTGCCAGCAGCGCCGGACAGGCCGTCTATGGCTACACCTTC
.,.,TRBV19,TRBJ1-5,CASSTGEVGQPQHF,TGTGCCAGTAGTACAGGGGAGGTGGGTCAGCCCCAGCATTTT
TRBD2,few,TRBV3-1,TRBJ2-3,CASSQDGRGAGTDTQYF,TGTGCCAGCAGCCAAGATGGGAGGGGAGCAGGCACAGATACGCAGTATTTT
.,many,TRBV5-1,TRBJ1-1,CASSLAGGLNTEAFF,TGCGCCAGCAGCTTGGCCGGAGGGTTGAACACTGAAGCTTTCTTT
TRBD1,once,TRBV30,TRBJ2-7,CAWSGTGVYEQYF,TGTGCCTGGAGTGGGACAGGGGTCTACGAGCAGTACTTC
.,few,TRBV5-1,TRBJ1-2,CASELGDGNYGYTF,TGCGCCAGCGAGCTTGGAGACGGAAACTATGGCTACACCTTC
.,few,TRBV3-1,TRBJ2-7,CASSFGTRYEQYF,TGTGCCAGCAGCTTTGGGACGAGATACGAGCAGTACTTC